The 15 T cell receptor beta chains reported below all come from one sample, sequenced in a study of cytomegalovirus exposure and HLA in healthy donors. Amplification used 60 Vbeta primers and 13 Jbeta primers. Here immunoSEQ multiplex PCR was the method, and the copy in TCRdb shows in-frame clones only, minus some. In the table there are more than 150,000 clones, under 80% of which are singletons. The sample comprised PBMCs. The receptors here all came from a woman in her thirties in good health and CMV-seropositive.

The table lists this clone with a count of one. The chain uses TRBV7-8 and TRBJ2-1; possible D gene TRBD2, 5 bases. CDR1 and CDR2 (germline): SGHVS, FQNEAQ. This CDR3 is 13 amino acids long. V dropped 3 bases and J dropped 10 bases, with 13 bases sitting between them. This chain's CDR3 is CASSLSRLREQFF. For the CDR3, the DNA is TGTGCCAGCAGCTTGTCCAGACTACGGGAGCAGTTCTTC.

The chain is built from TRBV5-6 and TRBJ2-1; 9 bases fit TRBD2. This CDR3 is 15 amino acids long. Losses at the gene ends were 3 bases for V and 5 bases for J; bases not matched to a gene: 6. CDR1 is SGHDT, CDR2 YYEEEE, per germline. DNA for the CDR3: TGTGCCAGCAGCTCTCCGGCTAGCGGGAACAATGAGCAGTTCTTC. This sequence encodes CASSSPASGNNEQFF.

The V and J genes are TRBV9 and TRBJ1-4, with D maybe TRBD1 (5 bases). Germline V lookup: CDR1 SGDLS, CDR2 YYNGEE. This CDR3 region has 15 residues. Trimming removed 3 bases from V and 7 bases from J, with 16 bases in between. CDR3 protein: CASSAGGGIGEKLFF. The CDR3 region has the DNA TGTGCCAGCAGCGCTGGGGGGGGTATAGGTGAAAAACTGTTTTTT.

The rearrangement joins TRBV7-9 to TRBJ2-7, with 10 bases that match TRBD1. CDR3 length equals 14 residues. V lost 5 bases to trimming and J lost 3 bases; unmatched junction nucleotides: 4. Germline V gene data show CDR1 as SEHNR and CDR2 as FQNEAQ (reference sequence). The CDR3 sequence: CASSPGTGVYEQYF. The CDR3 nucleotides read TGTGCCAGCAGCCCCGGGACAGGGGTCTACGAGCAGTACTTC.

The CDR3 sequence: CASATGVGQPQHF. Here the CDR3 DNA reads TGTGCCAGCGCAACAGGGGTAGGTCAGCCCCAGCATTTT. The chain carries TRBV7-2 and TRBJ1-5; 7 bases match TRBD1. This CDR3 region has 13 residues. Germline V CDR1 and CDR2: SGHTA, FQGNSA. V was clipped by 8 bases and J by 6 bases; unmatched bases: 7.

The chain links TRBV4-2 to TRBJ1-1; D not resolved. The CDR3 has 14 residues. Germline assignment: CDR1 LGHNA and CDR2 YNFKEQ. Trimming took 4 bases from V and 1 from J, leaving 10 bases between them. The CDR3 here is CASSPQEENTEAFF. CDR3 nucleotide sequence: TGTGCCAGCAGCCCCCAGGAGGAGAACACTGAAGCTTTCTTT.

With regard to this clone: One end of the junction varies from germline; a read error may be responsible. The rearrangement uses TRBV6-5 and TRBJ2-7, with D perhaps matching TRBD1 (5 bases). Per the germline V gene, CDR1 is MNHEY and CDR2 is SVGAGI. The CDR3 length is 13 residues. CDR3 region: CASSDSTTGQQYF. The CDR3, as DNA: TGTGCCAGCAGTGACTCCACCACAGGTCAGCAGTACTTC.

The V call is TRBV28, the J call TRBJ1-5, with D hard to call. CDR1 and CDR2 (germline): MDHEN, SYDVKM. The V gene lost 8 bases and the J gene lost 2 bases, with 4 bases spanning the gap. CDR3 length: 11 amino acids. The CDR3, as DNA: TGTGCCAGCTCTGGCAATCAGCCCCAGCATTTT. Amino acid sequence: CASSGNQPQHF.

This clone was seen once. This rearrangement joins TRBV7-2 to TRBJ2-7, with TRBD2 identical over 8 bases. Germline trimming cut 1 base from V and 2 bases from J; bases unmatched to any gene: 1. This CDR3 is built from 14 residues. The V gene's germline CDR1 is SGHTA and CDR2 FQGNSA. The CDR3 sequence is CASSLGGGTYEQYF. CDR3 coding DNA: TGTGCCAGCAGCTTAGGCGGGGGGACCTACGAGCAGTACTTC.

The chain carries TRBV18 and TRBJ2-6; TRBD2 is a possible D gene (5 bases). The CDR3 sequence is 15 residues long. CDR1 KGHSH and CDR2 LQKENI come from the germline V gene. Trimming took off 2 bases at V and 0 bases at J, with 5 bases between the two ends. Here the CDR3 reads CASSPDYSGANVLTF. CDR3 nucleotide sequence: TGTGCCAGCTCACCAGACTACTCTGGGGCCAACGTCCTGACTTTC.

The chain carries TRBV2 and TRBJ1-4; 7 positions match TRBD1. Unmatched junction bases numbered 7, after V lost 5 bases and J lost 4 bases. Germline CDR1 reads SNHLY; CDR2 reads FYNNEI. This CDR3 spans 15 amino acids. CDR3 protein: CASSPRTGLNEKLFF. The CDR3 coding sequence is TGTGCCAGCAGTCCCCGGACAGGACTTAATGAAAAACTGTTTTTT.

The CDR3 DNA is TGCGCCAGCAGTCAATCGGATAACTACCATAGCAATCAGCCCCAGCATTTT. Its translation: CASSQSDNYHSNQPQHF. The genes are TRBV23-1 and TRBJ1-5; D gene uncertain. TRBV23-1 is an ORF, with its function uncertain. V was pared by 0 bases and J by 0 bases, with 12 bases between. CDR3 length equals 17 residues.

The rearrangement joins TRBV19 to TRBJ1-5; D possibly corresponds to TRBD1 (5 bases). In germline, CDR1 is LNHDA, CDR2 SQIVND (reference sequence). Trimming took off 3 bases at V and 4 bases at J, with 13 bases between the two ends. CDR3 length: 15 amino acids. The CDR3 nucleotides read TGTGCCAGTAGTATGATTCGGGGGGGGAATCAGCCCCAGCATTTT. It specifies CASSMIRGGNQPQHF.

V is TRBV11-3 and J is TRBJ2-2; perhaps TRBD2 as D (6 bases). Per the germline V gene, CDR1 is SGHNT and CDR2 is YENEEA. The CDR3 totals 17 residues. Deletions cut 0 bases from V and 6 bases from J, with 17 bases between. CDR3 loop: CASSLDFGGYGSGELFF. The CDR3 nucleotides are TGTGCCAGCAGCTTAGATTTCGGAGGGTATGGATCCGGGGAGCTGTTTTTT.

V gene TRBV9 combines with J gene TRBJ1-3; 8 bases align to TRBD1. Trimming at V came to 0 bases and at J to 4 bases, leaving 12 bases not matched to a gene. CDR1 is SGDLS and CDR2 is YYNGEE in the germline V gene. This CDR3 comprises 18 residues. CDR3 loop: CASSVEQSGGASGNTIYF. The CDR3 region has the DNA TGTGCCAGCAGCGTAGAACAGTCAGGGGGCGCCTCAGGAAACACCATATATTTT.